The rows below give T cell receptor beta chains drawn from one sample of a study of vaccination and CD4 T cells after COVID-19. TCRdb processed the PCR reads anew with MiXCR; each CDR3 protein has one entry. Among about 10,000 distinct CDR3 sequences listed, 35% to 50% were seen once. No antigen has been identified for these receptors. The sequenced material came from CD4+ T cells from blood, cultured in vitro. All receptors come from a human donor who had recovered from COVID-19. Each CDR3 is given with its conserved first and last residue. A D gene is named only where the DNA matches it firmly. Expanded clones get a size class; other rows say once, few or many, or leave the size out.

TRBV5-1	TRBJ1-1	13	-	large	CASSLVRNTEAFF	TGCGCCAGCAGCTTGGTCAGGAACACTGAAGCTTTCTTT
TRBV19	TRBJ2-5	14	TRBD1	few	CASRIRQGAETQYF	TGTGCCAGTAGGATACGACAGGGAGCAGAGACCCAGTACTTC
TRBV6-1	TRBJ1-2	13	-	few	CASSDRAGYGYTF	TGTGCCAGCAGTGATCGGGCCGGCTATGGCTACACCTTC
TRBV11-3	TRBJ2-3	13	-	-	CASSPESGPTQYF	TGTGCCAGCAGCCCCGAGAGCGGCCCCACGCAGTATTTT
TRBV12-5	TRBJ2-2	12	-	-	CASGLNTGELFF	TGTGCTAGTGGTCTAAACACCGGGGAGCTGTTTTTT
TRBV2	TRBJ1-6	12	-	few	CASSVEDSPLHF	TGTGCCAGCAGTGTTGAAGATTCACCCCTCCACTTT
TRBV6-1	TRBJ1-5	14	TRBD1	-	CASTQGQGFQPQHF	TGTGCCAGCACTCAAGGACAGGGGTTTCAGCCCCAGCATTTT
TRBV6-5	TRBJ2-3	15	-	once	CASSFDSQGPDTQYF	TGTGCCAGCAGTTTCGACTCACAGGGTCCAGATACGCAGTATTTT
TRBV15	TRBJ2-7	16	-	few	CATSRVRPATSYEQYF	TGTGCCACCAGCAGAGTCCGCCCAGCTACCTCCTACGAGCAGTACTTC
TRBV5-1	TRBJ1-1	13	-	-	CASSLSPNSEAFF	TGCGCCAGCAGCTTGTCTCCGAATTCTGAAGCTTTCTTT
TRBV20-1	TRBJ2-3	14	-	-	CSARAALGTDTQYF	TGCAGTGCCCGAGCGGCCCTTGGCACAGATACGCAGTATTTT
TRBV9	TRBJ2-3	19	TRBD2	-	CASSVAGLAGDPREDTQYF	TGTGCCAGCAGCGTAGCGGGACTAGCGGGGGACCCTCGAGAAGATACGCAGTATTTT
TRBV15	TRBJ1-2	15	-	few	CATRDLDTLRLSYTF	TGTGCCACCAGGGACTTGGACACCTTGCGTTTGAGCTACACCTTC
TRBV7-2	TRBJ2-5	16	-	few	CASSLVSRGQRETQYF	TGTGCCAGCAGCTTAGTTTCTCGGGGTCAGAGGGAGACCCAGTACTTC
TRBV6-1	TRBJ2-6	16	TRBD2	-	CASTQGRERGANVLTF	TGTGCCAGCACCCAAGGGAGGGAAAGGGGGGCCAACGTCCTGACTTTC
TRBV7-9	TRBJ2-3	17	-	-	CASSLRRGSTSTDTQYF	TGTGCCAGCAGCTTACGGAGGGGGAGTACTAGCACAGATACGCAGTATTTT
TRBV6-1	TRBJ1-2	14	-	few	CASSEAQGPYGYTF	TGTGCCAGCAGTGAAGCTCAGGGGCCCTATGGCTACACCTTC
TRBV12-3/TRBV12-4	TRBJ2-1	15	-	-	CASSFGGGGNNEQFF	TGTGCCAGCAGTTTTGGGGGCGGCGGGAACAATGAGCAGTTCTTC
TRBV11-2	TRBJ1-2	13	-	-	CASSQGANYGYTF	TGTGCCAGCAGCCAGGGAGCTAACTATGGCTACACCTTC
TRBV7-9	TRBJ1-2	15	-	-	CASSPDGQRGDGYTF	TGTGCCAGCAGCCCCGATGGACAGAGAGGGGATGGCTACACCTTC
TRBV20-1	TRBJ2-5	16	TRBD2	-	CSARDRAGVNQETQYF	TGCAGTGCTAGAGATCGGGCGGGGGTAAACCAAGAGACCCAGTACTTC
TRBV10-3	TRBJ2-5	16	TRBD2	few	CAVGTSGGASKETQYF	TGTGCCGTAGGGACTAGCGGGGGGGCATCAAAAGAGACCCAGTACTTC
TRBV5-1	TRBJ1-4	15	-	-	CASSLEGETNEKLFF	TGCGCCAGCAGCTTGGAAGGGGAAACTAATGAAAAACTGTTTTTT
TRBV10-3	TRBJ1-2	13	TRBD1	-	CATWDRDLYGYTF	TGTGCCACCTGGGACAGGGACCTCTATGGCTACACCTTC
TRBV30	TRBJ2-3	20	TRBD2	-	CAWSPPGLAGGHGSTDTQYF	TGTGCCTGGAGCCCACCGGGACTAGCGGGGGGGCACGGTTCGACAGATACGCAGTATTTT
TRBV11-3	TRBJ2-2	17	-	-	CASSLDQAGDPTGELFF	TGTGCCAGCAGCTTAGATCAAGCGGGCGACCCCACCGGGGAGCTGTTTTTT
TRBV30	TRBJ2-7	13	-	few	CAWTLPPNYEQYF	TGTGCCTGGACTCTTCCCCCAAACTACGAGCAGTACTTC
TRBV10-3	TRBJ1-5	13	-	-	CAISAGGGQPQHF	TGTGCCATCAGTGCGGGCGGAGGTCAGCCCCAGCATTTT
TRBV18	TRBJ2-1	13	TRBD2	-	CASSRESGGTQFF	TGTGCCAGCTCGCGGGAGAGCGGGGGGACACAGTTCTTC
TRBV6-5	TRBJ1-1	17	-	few	CASSLKGRGAWNTEAFF	TGTGCCAGCAGTTTGAAGGGGAGGGGGGCCTGGAACACTGAAGCTTTCTTT
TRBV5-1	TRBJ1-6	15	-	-	CASSLGSSYNSPLHF	TGCGCCAGCAGCTTAGGGAGCTCCTATAATTCACCCCTCCACTTT
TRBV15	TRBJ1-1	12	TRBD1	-	CATSRRQGEAFF	TGTGCCACCAGCAGGCGACAGGGTGAAGCTTTCTTT
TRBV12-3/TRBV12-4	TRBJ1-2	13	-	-	CASLIEGLYGYTF	TGTGCCAGCCTGATTGAGGGACTCTATGGCTACACCTTC
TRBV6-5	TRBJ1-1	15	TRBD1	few	CASSYTGGMNTEAFF	TGTGCCAGCAGTTACACAGGGGGAATGAACACTGAAGCTTTCTTT
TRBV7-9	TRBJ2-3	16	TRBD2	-	CASSLVAGGRTDTQYF	TGTGCCAGCAGCTTAGTAGCGGGGGGCCGCACAGATACGCAGTATTTT
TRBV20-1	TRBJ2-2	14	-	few	CSARDSDYGGELFF	TGCAGTGCTAGAGATTCGGACTACGGTGGGGAGCTGTTTTTT
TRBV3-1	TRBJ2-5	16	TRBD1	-	CASSQDDRGAQETQYF	TGTGCCAGCAGCCAAGACGACAGGGGAGCTCAAGAGACCCAGTACTTC
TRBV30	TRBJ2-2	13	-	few	CAWSVEGTGELFF	TGTGCCTGGAGTGTGGAAGGCACCGGGGAGCTGTTTTTT
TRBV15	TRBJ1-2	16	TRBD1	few	CATSSPTGGQGWSYTF	TGTGCCACCAGCAGCCCCACGGGTGGACAGGGCTGGAGCTACACCTTC
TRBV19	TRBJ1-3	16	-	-	CASSIDHQGLVNTIYF	TGTGCCAGTAGTATAGATCATCAGGGGTTGGTAAACACCATATATTTT
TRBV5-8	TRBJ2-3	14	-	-	CASSTEWGTDTQYF	TGTGCCAGCAGCACGGAATGGGGCACAGATACGCAGTATTTT
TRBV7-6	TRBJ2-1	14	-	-	CASSLGGSYNEQFF	TGTGCCAGCAGCTTAGGGGGATCCTACAATGAGCAGTTCTTC
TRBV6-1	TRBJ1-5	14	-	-	CASNTGGVNQPQHF	TGTGCCAGCAACACGGGGGGAGTCAATCAGCCCCAGCATTTT
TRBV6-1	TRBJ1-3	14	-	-	CASRVQHSGNTIYF	TGTGCCAGCAGGGTTCAGCACTCTGGAAACACCATATATTTT
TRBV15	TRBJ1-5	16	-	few	CATSRDPRKGIQPQHF	TGTGCCACCAGCAGAGATCCGAGAAAAGGTATTCAGCCCCAGCATTTT
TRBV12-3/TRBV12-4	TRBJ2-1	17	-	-	CASSPRGGAVSYNEQFF	TGTGCCAGCAGCCCCAGGGGGGGGGCCGTATCCTACAATGAGCAGTTCTTC
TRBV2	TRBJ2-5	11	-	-	CASSRWETQYF	TGTGCCAGCAGTAGATGGGAGACCCAGTACTTC
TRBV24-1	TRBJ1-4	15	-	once	CATFGSPATNEKLFF	TGTGCCACCTTTGGGTCCCCCGCAACTAATGAAAAACTGTTTTTT
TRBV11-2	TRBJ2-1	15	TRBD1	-	CANSSQGQGGNEQFF	TGTGCCAACAGCTCACAGGGACAGGGCGGCAATGAGCAGTTCTTC
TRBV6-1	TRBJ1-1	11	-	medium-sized	CASYLNTEAFF	TGTGCCAGTTATCTAAACACTGAAGCTTTCTTT
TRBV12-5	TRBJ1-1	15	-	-	CASGLVLGMNTEAFF	TGTGCTAGTGGTTTGGTACTTGGGATGAACACTGAAGCTTTCTTT
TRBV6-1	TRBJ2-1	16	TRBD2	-	CASNRLAGGPYNEQFF	TGTGCCAGCAATCGGCTAGCGGGGGGTCCTTACAATGAGCAGTTCTTC
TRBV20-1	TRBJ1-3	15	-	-	CSARVGQGKRNTIYF	TGCAGTGCTAGAGTGGGGCAGGGGAAACGAAACACCATATATTTT